This TCR beta chain was observed in a study of blood T cell repertoires in COVID-19. This CDR3 comprises 15 residues. Germline CDR1 and CDR2: SQVTM and ANQGSEA. V lost 4 bases and J lost 3; bases outside the gene matches: 8. Recruits, aged 18 to 89 years, lived in about two dozen US areas. Either two negative PCRs, clearance, or symptom resolution qualified Cohort 3 donors as recovered. Assay: immunoSEQ multiplex PCR; the TCRdb copy retains only in-frame clones and omits some. The table includes 200,000 to 250,000 clones, about 80% detected once. Material: PBMCs or T cells enriched from blood (not recorded which). This TCR was recovered from a man in his sixties who had recovered from COVID-19. The chain has TRBV29-1 and TRBJ1-4; 7 bases line up with TRBD1. CDR3 coding DNA: TGCAGCGTTGTGTCGTCGGGACAGTCTAATGAAAAACTGTTTTTT. It encodes CSVVSSGQSNEKLFF.